One sample yielded the 5 T cell receptor beta chains listed below, sequenced in a study of shared clonotypes between healthy human individuals. The data were produced by immunoSEQ multiplex PCR, yet TCRdb's version contains in-frame clones alone and is incomplete. The top ten clones hold around 0.4% of a sample with 2,500,000 or so clones, roughly 93% of them seen once. The sequenced sample was naive CD4+ T cells from PBMCs. Subset reported: CD45RA+ positively selected. The receptors here all came from a man between 18 and 35 years old in good health. Some clones in this sample may be carry-over from other donors' samples.

This clone was detected only once. The chain carries TRBV28 and TRBJ2-3; D possibly uses TRBD1 or TRBD2 (5 bases each). Trimming left V 5 bases short and J 4 bases short, with 22 bases between. The CDR3 length is 17 residues. Per the germline V gene, CDR1 is MDHEN and CDR2 is SYDVKM. The CDR3 loop is CASSQAERGYGSDTQYF. The CDR3 bases are TGTGCCAGCAGTCAGGCTGAGAGGGGCTACGGCTCAGATACGCAGTATTTT. Together with reference TRBV28 and TRBJ2-3, the CDR3 gives the full variable domain: DVKVTQSSRYLVKRTGEKVFLECVQDMDHENMFWYRQDPGLGLRLIYFSYDVKMKEKGDIPEGYSVSREKKERFSLILESASTNQTSMYLCASSQAERGYGSDTQYFGPGTRLTVL.

This chain links TRBV5-1 with TRBJ1-3; D unresolved. Trimming removed 5 bases from V and 2 bases from J, with 8 bases in between. Germline loops: CDR1 SGHRS, CDR2 YFSETQ. This CDR3 is 13 amino acids long. The CDR3 nucleotides are TGCGCCAGCAGTACATTGGCTGGAAACACCATATATTTT. Protein product: CASSTLAGNTIYF. Combining the CDR3 with reference TRBV5-1 and TRBJ1-3 gives the whole variable domain KAGVTQTPRYLIKTRGQQVTLSCSPISGHRSVSWYQQTPGQGLQFLFEYFSETQRNKGNFPGRFSGRQFSNSRSEMNVSTLELGDSALYLCASSTLAGNTIYFGEGSWLTVV.

The J gene is TRBJ1-2, the V gene TRBV18, with unresolved D. Germline assignment: CDR1 KGHSH and CDR2 LQKENI. This CDR3 is built from 12 residues. V shed 6 bases and J shed 2 bases, with 7 bases lying between them. The chain's CDR3 is CASSSENYGYTF. The DNA for the CDR3 is TGTGCCAGCTCTTCGGAGAACTATGGCTACACCTTC.

V usage is TRBV5-6 and J usage is TRBJ2-1; D call uncertain. Germline V CDR1 and CDR2: SGHDT, YYEEEE. The V and J ends lost 1 base and 10 bases respectively, with 9 bases between them. CDR3 size: 12 residues. CDR3 region: CASSLRVGEQFF. As DNA, the CDR3 is TGTGCCAGCAGCTTGAGGGTAGGGGAGCAGTTCTTC.

The chain joins TRBV7-2 to TRBJ2-1; a weak D match, TRBD1 (6 bases). Between the trimmed V and J ends, which lost 2 bases and 9 bases, there was a span of 14 bases. The CDR3 consists of 14 residues. In germline, CDR1 is SGHTA, CDR2 FQGNSA. The CDR3 reads CASSLHRDVAEQFF. The CDR3 nucleotides read TGTGCCAGCAGCTTACACAGGGATGTGGCTGAGCAGTTCTTC.